This T cell receptor beta chain was documented in a study of T-cell memory formation after mild COVID-19. Across the study: TCR clusters mostly belonged to single donors. Study findings and constraints: Second-wave clones with a day 37 peak had unconfirmed SARS-CoV-2 specificity. Researchers found some responding clones in pre-infection memory, a sign that cross-reactive memory joined. Mostly located in CM and EM were contracting CD4+ clones, with contracting CD8+ clones located in EMRA.

V trimming: 6 bases; J trimming: 9 bases; junction bases outside the gene matches: 7. This CDR3 comprises 15 residues. Germline-derived CDR1 and CDR2 are KGHDR and SFDVKD. This clonotype was seen a few times. What it binds is unknown. TCRdb redid the calling of the 5' RACE reads with MiXCR, one entry per CDR3 protein. The sample consists of roughly 410,000 distinct CDR3 sequences, 20% to 25% of them appearing once. V gene TRBV24-1 combines with J gene TRBJ2-1; 13 nucleotides align to TRBD2. Sequencing used PBMCs or a T cell subset sorted from them (not recorded which). This receptor was taken from an adult woman who had mild COVID-19 (a few samples of this study predate the infection). Cell type and time point are not known. Here the CDR3 reads CATSLGTSGTREQFF. CDR3 nucleotide sequence: TGTGCCACCAGTTTGGGGACTAGCGGGACGCGTGAGCAGTTCTTC.